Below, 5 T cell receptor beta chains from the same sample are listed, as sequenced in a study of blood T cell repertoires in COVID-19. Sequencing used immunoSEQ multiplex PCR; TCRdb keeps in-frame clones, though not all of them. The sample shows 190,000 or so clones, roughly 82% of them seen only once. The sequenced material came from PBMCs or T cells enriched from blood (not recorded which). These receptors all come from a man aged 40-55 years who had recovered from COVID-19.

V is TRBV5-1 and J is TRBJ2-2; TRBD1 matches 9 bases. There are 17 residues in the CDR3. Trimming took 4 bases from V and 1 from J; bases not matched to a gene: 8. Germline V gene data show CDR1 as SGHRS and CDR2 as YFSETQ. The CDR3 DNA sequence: TGCGCCAGCAGCCCCCCCGGGGGACAGGGGAACACCGGGGAGCTGTTTTTT. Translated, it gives CASSPPGGQGNTGELFF.

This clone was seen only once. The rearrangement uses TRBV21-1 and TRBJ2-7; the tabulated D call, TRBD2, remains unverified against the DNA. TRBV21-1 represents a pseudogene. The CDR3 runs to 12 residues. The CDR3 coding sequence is TGTGCCAGCAGCAGGCGGGGGTACGAGCAGTACGTC. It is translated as CASSRRGYEQYV.

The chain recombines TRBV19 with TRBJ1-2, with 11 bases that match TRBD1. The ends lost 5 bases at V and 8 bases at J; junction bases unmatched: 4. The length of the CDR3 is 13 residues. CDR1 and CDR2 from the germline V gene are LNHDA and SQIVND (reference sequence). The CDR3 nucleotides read TGTGCCAGTAGTCACGGGACAGGGGGGGGCTACACCTTC. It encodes CASSHGTGGGYTF.

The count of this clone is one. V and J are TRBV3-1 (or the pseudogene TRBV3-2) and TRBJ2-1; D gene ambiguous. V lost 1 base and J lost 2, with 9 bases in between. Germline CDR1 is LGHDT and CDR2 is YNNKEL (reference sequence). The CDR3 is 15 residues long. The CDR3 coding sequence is TGTGCCAGCAGCCAAGTAATGCGTCCCTACAATGAGCAGTTCTTC. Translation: CASSQVMRPYNEQFF.

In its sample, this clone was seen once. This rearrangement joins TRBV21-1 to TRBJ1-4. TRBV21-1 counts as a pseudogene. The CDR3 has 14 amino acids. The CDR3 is CASTRRVPGEKLFF. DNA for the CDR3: TGTGCCAGCACTCGGAGGGTACCGGGTGAAAAACTGTTTTTT.